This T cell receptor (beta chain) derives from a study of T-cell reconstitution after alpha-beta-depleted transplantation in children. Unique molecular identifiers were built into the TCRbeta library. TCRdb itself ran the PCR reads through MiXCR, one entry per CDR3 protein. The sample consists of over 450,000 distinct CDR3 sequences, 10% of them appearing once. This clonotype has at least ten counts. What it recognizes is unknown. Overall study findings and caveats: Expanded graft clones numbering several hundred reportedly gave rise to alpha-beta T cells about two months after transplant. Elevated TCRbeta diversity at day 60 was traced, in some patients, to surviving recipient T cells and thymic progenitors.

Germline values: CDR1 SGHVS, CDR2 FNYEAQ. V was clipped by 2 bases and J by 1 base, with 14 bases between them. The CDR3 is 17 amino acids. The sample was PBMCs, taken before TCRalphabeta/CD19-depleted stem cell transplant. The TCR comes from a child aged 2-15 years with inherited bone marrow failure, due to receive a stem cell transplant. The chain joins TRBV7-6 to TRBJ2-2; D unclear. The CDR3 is CASSLNGDPLNTGELFF. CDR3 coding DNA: TGTGCCAGCAGCTTAAACGGAGATCCCTTGAACACCGGGGAGCTGTTTTTT.